The entry that follows covers one T cell receptor beta chain sequence. The antigen it binds to is not known. Nothing much larger sits one base from this clone, and base qualities are not available. The sample comes from a study of radiotherapy plus CTLA-4 blockade in lung cancer (dated by TCRdb to about 2018). A note on the overall study: Objective responses occurred in 18% of enrolled patients, and just over 30% achieved disease control. Results the study describes overall, beyond this receptor: After treatment with radiotherapy and ipilimumab, TCR clones that originated in tumors expanded in peripheral blood. Early dynamic changes in blood T cell clones, together with increased serum interferon-beta after radiation, were reported as the strongest predictors of response.

In this study, focal radiation therapy paired with CTLA-4 blockade (ipilimumab) was tested in patients who had chemo-refractory metastatic non-small-cell lung cancer. The library was generated by the immunoSEQ multiplex PCR assay. The table was pulled from immuneACCESS by TCRdb, which kept in-frame rearrangements only. Such tables lose some clones; where checked, under half of the loss comes from unresolved V genes, and the rest has no known cause. The sample data list 45,000 or so clones, and roughly four fifths of these were observed just once. Of the sample, around 7.7% falls within the top ten clones. According to the germline V gene, CDR1 reads SGDLS and CDR2 reads YYNGEE. Trimming costs V 0 bases and J 2 bases, and their ends lie 12 bases apart. Including the terminal cysteine and phenylalanine, the CDR3 comprises 16 residues. Of the read, only the CDR3 DNA is kept; its 48 bases are in frame from base 1.

The sequence was obtained from a human donor with non-small cell lung cancer who had stable disease on radiotherapy plus ipilimumab. The chain is made from TRBV9 and TRBJ1-3, with no reliable assignment of the D segment. The material was peripheral blood, obtained from a patient treated with radiotherapy plus ipilimumab. CDR3 region: CASSVEGQPTGNTIYF. The DNA sequence is as follows: TGTGCCAGCAGCGTAGAAGGGCAGCCGACTGGAAACACCATATATTTT.